The 7 T cell receptor beta chains listed next were all sequenced from one sample in a study of cytomegalovirus exposure and HLA in healthy donors. Primers included in the PCR were 60 Vbeta and 13 Jbeta primers. TCRdb keeps only in-frame clones here, not all; method: immunoSEQ multiplex PCR. The repertoire holds over 85,000 clones, over 60% seen once, with around 1.3% in the top ten. The source material was PBMCs. The receptors derive from a woman in her 30s in good health and CMV-seronegative.

This chain links TRBV4-2 with TRBJ2-1, with D perhaps TRBD2 (5 bases). CDR1 and CDR2 (germline): LGHNA, YNFKEQ. V lost 5 bases and J 6 bases, leaving 20 bases between the germline ends. The CDR3 totals 16 residues. DNA for the CDR3: TGTGCCAGCAGCTCCCAGTTATCCGGAGGAACCAATGAGCAGTTCTTC. Protein product: CASSSQLSGGTNEQFF.

The chain couples TRBV7-9 to TRBJ1-5; D unclear. V was clipped by 7 bases and J by 4 bases, with 8 bases between them. Germline assignment: CDR1 SEHNR and CDR2 FQNEAQ (reference sequence). The CDR3 is 12 amino acids. CDR3 amino acids: CASTLSNQPQHF. The CDR3 nucleotides read TGTGCCAGCACCCTATCAAATCAGCCCCAGCATTTT.

The chain uses TRBV28 and TRBJ2-3, with 12 bases lining up with TRBD2. The junction had 11 bases not matched to a gene; V was cut back by 8 bases and J by 2 bases. Germline V gene lookup returns CDR1 MDHEN and CDR2 SYDVKM. The CDR3 extends over 17 amino acids. CDR3 nucleotide sequence: TGTGCCAGCCGCCTCCTCCTAGCGGGAGGGCCCACAGATACGCAGTATTTT. It yields the protein CASRLLLAGGPTDTQYF.

The chain links TRBV6-1 to TRBJ2-1, with D perhaps TRBD2 (6 bases). CDR1 is MNHNS and CDR2 is SASEGT in the germline V gene. There are 15 residues in the CDR3. Trimming removed 7 bases at V and 0 bases at J, with 13 bases between. CDR3 in amino acids: CASKAGGSSYNEQFF. In DNA form, the CDR3 reads TGTGCCAGCAAAGCGGGTGGGTCCTCCTACAATGAGCAGTTCTTC.

The V and J genes are TRBV6-5 and TRBJ2-1; TRBD1 matches at 7 bases. Looked up from germline, CDR1 is MNHEY and CDR2 is SVGAGI. CDR3 size: 13 residues. V trimming: 5 bases; J trimming: 8 bases; junction bases outside the gene matches: 6. This CDR3 reads CASSQQGRDEQFF. In DNA form, the CDR3 reads TGTGCCAGCAGTCAACAGGGGAGAGATGAGCAGTTCTTC.

The J gene is TRBJ2-1, the V gene TRBV5-1; D is perhaps TRBD2 (5 bases). Germline values: CDR1 SGHRS, CDR2 YFSETQ. Trimming shortened V by 4 bases and J by 9 bases, and 11 bases separated the two germline ends. The CDR3 length is 12 residues. The CDR3 DNA is TGCGCCAGCAGCCTGGACCGGGGTGAGCAGTTCTTC. It encodes CASSLDRGEQFF.

The chain recombines TRBV5-1 with TRBJ2-2, with D maybe TRBD2 (6 bases). Germline V gene sequence: CDR1 SGHRS, CDR2 YFSETQ. This CDR3 is built from 14 residues. V shed 4 bases and J shed 5 bases, with 12 bases lying between them. The DNA for the CDR3 is TGCGCCAGCAGCACCTCCCGGGGGACCGGGGAGCTGTTTTTT. Its protein product is CASSTSRGTGELFF.